This T cell receptor (beta chain) was retrieved from a study of cytomegalovirus exposure and HLA in healthy donors. Study observations and caveats: Presence/absence analyses took donor sequencing depth as roughly uniform.

Germline V gives CDR1 LGHNT, CDR2 FRNRAP. V was clipped by 3 bases and J by 2 bases, with 11 bases between them. CDR3 size: 14 residues. PCR primers comprised 60 Vbeta and 13 Jbeta primers. Profiling relied on immunoSEQ multiplex PCR, and the TCRdb table lists in-frame clones only, not all of them. The sample shows some 65,000 clones, less than 65% of them seen only once. This clone was recorded only once. Antigen unknown. The sequence derives from a man aged 25 to 40 in good health and CMV-seronegative. The rearrangement joins TRBV12-5 to TRBJ2-7, with D possibly matching TRBD1 (6 bases). The specimen was PBMCs. CDR3: CASGLSGAPYEQYF. CDR3 sequence (DNA): TGTGCTAGTGGTTTATCAGGGGCGCCCTACGAGCAGTACTTC.